This T cell receptor (beta chain) was observed in a study of T cell repertoires in aging, cancer and after chemotherapy. Germline V gene sequence: CDR1 LNHDA, CDR2 SQIVND (reference sequence). V was cut by 6 bases and J by 4 bases, with 13 bases left in between. The CDR3 has 15 residues. Sample share makes this clonotype medium-sized (0.01 to 0.1%). Rearranged V-D-J TRB sequences were amplified with a mixed TRB-A/B primer pool. TCRdb re-derived calls from the multiplex PCR reads in MiXCR, one entry per CDR3 protein. The sample has about 6,200 distinct CDR3 sequences, 25% to 30% seen once. TCR beta rearrangements were amplified from peripheral blood genomic DNA.

This chain connects TRBV19 to TRBJ2-6, with D maybe TRBD2 (6 bases). Sample: blood. The receptor was isolated from a human donor in good health. The CDR3 coding sequence is TGTGCCAGTAGCCCGGGGGAGGCCGGGGCCAACGTCCTGACTTTC. Translating it yields CASSPGEAGANVLTF.